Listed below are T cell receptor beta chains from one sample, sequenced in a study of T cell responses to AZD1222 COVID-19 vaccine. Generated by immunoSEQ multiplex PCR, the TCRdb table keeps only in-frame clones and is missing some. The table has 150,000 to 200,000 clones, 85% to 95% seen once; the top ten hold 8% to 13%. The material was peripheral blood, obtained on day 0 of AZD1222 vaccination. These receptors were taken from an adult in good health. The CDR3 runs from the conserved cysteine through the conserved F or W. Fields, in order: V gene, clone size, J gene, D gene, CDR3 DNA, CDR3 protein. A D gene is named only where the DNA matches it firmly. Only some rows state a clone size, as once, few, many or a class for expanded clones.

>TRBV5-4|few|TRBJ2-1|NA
TGTGCCAGCAGCTCGGGGGGGACAGGGACCTACAATGAGCAGTTCTTC
CASSSGGTGTYNEQFF
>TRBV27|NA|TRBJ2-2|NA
TGTGCCAGCACCCCACAAGAGGACACCGGGGAGCTGTTTTTT
CASTPQEDTGELFF
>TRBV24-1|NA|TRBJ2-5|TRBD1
TGTGCCACCAGTGATTCCGCCTCAACAGGGGAAGAGACCCAGTACTTC
CATSDSASTGEETQYF
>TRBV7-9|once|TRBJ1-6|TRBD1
TGTGCCAGCAGGGGGGACAGTTCACCCCTCCACTTT
CASRGDSSPLHF
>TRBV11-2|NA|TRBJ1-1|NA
TGTGCCAGCAGCTTTCTCTTGAACACTGAAGCTTTCTTT
CASSFLLNTEAFF
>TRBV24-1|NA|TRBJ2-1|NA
TGTGCCACCAGTGATTTCAGCGTACATGAGCAGTTCTTC
CATSDFSVHEQFF
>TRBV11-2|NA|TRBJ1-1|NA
TGTGCCAGCAGCTTAATGACAGTGAACACTGAAGCTTTCTTT
CASSLMTVNTEAFF
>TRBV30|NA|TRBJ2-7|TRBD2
TGTGCCTGGAGTGTACCGGGACTAGCGGGGAACGAGCAGTACTTC
CAWSVPGLAGNEQYF
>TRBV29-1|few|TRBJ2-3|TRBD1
TGCAGCGTTGAAAGGGGGCTGGGCACAGATACGCAGTATTTT
CSVERGLGTDTQYF
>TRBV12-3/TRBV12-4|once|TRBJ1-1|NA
TGTGCCAGCAGTAAGGTTGAAGACACTGAAGCTTTCTTT
CASSKVEDTEAFF
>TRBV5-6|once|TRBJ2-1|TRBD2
TGTGCCAGCAGCTTGGTAAGCGGGAGGCCCTGGGGAGGTGAGCAGTTCTTC
CASSLVSGRPWGGEQFF
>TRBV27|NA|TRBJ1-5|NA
TGTGCCAGCAGTCCATACTCGGGGGGCAATCAGCCCCAGCATTTT
CASSPYSGGNQPQHF
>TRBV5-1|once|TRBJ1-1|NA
TGCGCCAGCAGCGAAGCCAGGGGAAGGAACACTGAAGCTTTCTTT
CASSEARGRNTEAFF
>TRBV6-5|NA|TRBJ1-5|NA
TGTGCCAGCAGTTTCTTAAATCAGCCCCAGCATTTT
CASSFLNQPQHF
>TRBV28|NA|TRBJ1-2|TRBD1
TGTGCCAGCAGTTTCGGAGGGGGCGCGAATGGCTACACCTTC
CASSFGGGANGYTF
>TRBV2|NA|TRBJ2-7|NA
TGTGCCAGCAAATTGGGACCCCCCGGCGAGCAGTACTTC
CASKLGPPGEQYF
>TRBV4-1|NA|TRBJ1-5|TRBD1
TGCGCCAGCAGCCAAGAGCAGGGGGCCAATCAGCCCCAGCATTTT
CASSQEQGANQPQHF
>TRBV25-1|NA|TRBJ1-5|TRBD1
TGTGCCAGCAGCCAGACAGGGGGCCATCAGCCCCAGCATTTT
CASSQTGGHQPQHF